This T cell receptor (beta chain) comes out of a study of cytomegalovirus exposure and HLA in healthy donors. Study-level findings and limits: Per a prior analysis, the majority of TCR beta V segments were productive roughly 87% or roughly 30% of the time.

With respect to this clone: Its antigen is still unknown.

The PCR had 60 Vbeta and 13 Jbeta primers. The repertoire was sequenced with immunoSEQ multiplex PCR; TCRdb's copy has only in-frame clones and lacks some. The sample holds about 130,000 clones, under 85% seen once. Sequencing was carried out using PBMCs. The clonotype was recovered from a young man in good health and CMV-seronegative.

CDR3 nucleotide sequence: TGTGCCAGCAGCCCCGGGGTAGGGCGCGAGACCCAGTACTTC. Translated, it gives CASSPGVGRETQYF. The chain has TRBV9 and TRBJ2-5, with D perhaps matching TRBD2 (5 bases). The CDR3 runs to 14 residues. V lost 4 bases to trimming and J lost 5 bases, with 15 bases between them. Germline lookup yields CDR1 SGDLS and CDR2 YYNGEE.